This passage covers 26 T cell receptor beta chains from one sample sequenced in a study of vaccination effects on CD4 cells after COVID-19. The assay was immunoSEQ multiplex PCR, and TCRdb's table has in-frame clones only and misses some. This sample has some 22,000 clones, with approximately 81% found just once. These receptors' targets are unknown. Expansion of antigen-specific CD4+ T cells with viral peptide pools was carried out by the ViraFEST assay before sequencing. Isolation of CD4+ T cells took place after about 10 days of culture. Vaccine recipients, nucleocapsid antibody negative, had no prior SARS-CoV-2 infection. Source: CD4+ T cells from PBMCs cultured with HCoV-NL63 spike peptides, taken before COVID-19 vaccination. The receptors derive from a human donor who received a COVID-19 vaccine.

CDR3 loop: CASSLGQNYNSPLHF. Written as DNA, the CDR3 is TGTGCCAGCAGTTTGGGACAGAACTATAATTCACCCCTCCACTTT. The rearrangement uses TRBV27 and TRBJ1-6; the match to TRBD1 covers 7 bases. With V trimmed by 3 bases and J by 3 bases, 2 bases remained unmatched. Germline values: CDR1 MNHEY, CDR2 SMNVEV (reference sequence). The length of the CDR3 is 15 residues.

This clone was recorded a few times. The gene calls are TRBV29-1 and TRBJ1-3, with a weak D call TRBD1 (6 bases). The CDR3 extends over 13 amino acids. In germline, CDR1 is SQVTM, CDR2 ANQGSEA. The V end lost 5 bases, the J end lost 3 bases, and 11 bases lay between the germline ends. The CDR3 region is CSVQGYSGNTIYF. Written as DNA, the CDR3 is TGCAGCGTTCAGGGGTACAGTGGAAACACCATATATTTT.

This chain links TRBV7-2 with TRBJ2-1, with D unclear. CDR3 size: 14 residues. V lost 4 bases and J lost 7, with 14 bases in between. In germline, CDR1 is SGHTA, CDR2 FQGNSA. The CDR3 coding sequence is TGTGCCAGCAGCTCAAGTTTGGGTCAGAATGAGCAGTTCTTC. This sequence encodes CASSSSLGQNEQFF.

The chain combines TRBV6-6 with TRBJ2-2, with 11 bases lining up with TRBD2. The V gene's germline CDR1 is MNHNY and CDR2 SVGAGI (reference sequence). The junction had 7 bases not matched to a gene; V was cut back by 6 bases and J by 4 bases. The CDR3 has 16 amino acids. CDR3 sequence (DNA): TGTGCCAGCAGCCTTAGCGGGAGGGCACGCACCGGGGAGCTGTTTTTT. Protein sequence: CASSLSGRARTGELFF.

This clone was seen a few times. This CDR3 is CASRSDHTGELFF. The CDR3 bases are TGTGCCAGCAGATCAGACCATACCGGGGAGCTGTTTTTT. The chain is built from TRBV7-2 and TRBJ2-2; D gene uncertain. Germline V gene data show CDR1 as SGHTA and CDR2 as FQGNSA. The CDR3 sequence is 13 residues long. V dropped 6 bases and J dropped 5 bases, with 10 bases sitting between them.

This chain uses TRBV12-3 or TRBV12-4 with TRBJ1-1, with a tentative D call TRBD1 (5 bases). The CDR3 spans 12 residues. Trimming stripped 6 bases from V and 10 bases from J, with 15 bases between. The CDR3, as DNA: TGTGCCAGCAGGACCGGGGGGGAGGGAGCTTTCTTT. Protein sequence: CASRTGGEGAFF.

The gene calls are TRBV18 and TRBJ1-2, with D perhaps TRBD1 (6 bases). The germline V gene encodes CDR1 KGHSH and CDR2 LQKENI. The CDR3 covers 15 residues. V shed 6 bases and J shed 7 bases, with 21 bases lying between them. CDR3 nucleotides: TGTGCCAGCTCGGCGACCGGGACACCGGCGGGTGGCTACACCTTC. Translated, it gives CASSATGTPAGGYTF.

The CDR3 DNA reads TGTGCCAGCAGTTCGGTGAGGCCCCAGCATTTT. It translates to CASSSVRPQHF. The V gene is TRBV27, the J gene TRBJ1-5; D is undetermined. CDR3 length equals 11 residues. Germline assignment: CDR1 MNHEY and CDR2 SMNVEV (reference sequence). Trimming shortened V by 4 bases and J by 9 bases, and 7 bases separated the two germline ends.

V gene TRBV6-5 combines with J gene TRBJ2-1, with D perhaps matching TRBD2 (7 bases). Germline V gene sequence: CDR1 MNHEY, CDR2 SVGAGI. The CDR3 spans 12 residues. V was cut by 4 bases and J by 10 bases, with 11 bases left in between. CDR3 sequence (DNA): TGTGCCAGCAGTTTAAGGGGGGGAGAGCAGTTCTTC. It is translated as CASSLRGGEQFF.

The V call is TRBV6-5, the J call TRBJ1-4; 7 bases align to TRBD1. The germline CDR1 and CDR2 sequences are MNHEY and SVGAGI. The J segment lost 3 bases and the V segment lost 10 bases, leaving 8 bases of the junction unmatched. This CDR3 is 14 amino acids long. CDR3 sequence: CAIAQGPANEKLFF. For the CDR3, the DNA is TGTGCCATCGCACAGGGGCCGGCTAATGAAAAACTGTTTTTT.

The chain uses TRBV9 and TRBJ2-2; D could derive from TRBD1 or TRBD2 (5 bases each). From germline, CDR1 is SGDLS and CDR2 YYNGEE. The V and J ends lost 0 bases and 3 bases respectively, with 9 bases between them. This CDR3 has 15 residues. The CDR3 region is CASSVGGDDTGELFF. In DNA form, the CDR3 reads TGTGCCAGCAGCGTAGGAGGGGACGACACCGGGGAGCTGTTTTTT.

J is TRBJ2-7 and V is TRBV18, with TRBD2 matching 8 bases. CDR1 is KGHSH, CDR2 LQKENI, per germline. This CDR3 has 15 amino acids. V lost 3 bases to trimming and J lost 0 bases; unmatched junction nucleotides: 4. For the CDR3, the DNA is TGTGCCAGCTCACCCGGGGGGGCCCTCTCCTACGAGCAGTACTTC. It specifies CASSPGGALSYEQYF.

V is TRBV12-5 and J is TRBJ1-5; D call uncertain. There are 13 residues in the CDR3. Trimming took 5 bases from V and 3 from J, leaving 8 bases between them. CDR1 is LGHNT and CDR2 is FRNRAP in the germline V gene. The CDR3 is CASGPMVNQPQHF. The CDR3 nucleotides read TGTGCTAGTGGTCCAATGGTCAATCAGCCCCAGCATTTT. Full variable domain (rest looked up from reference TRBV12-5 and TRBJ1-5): DARVTQTPRHKVTEMGQEVTMRCQPILGHNTVFWYRQTMMQGLELLAYFRNRAPLDDSGMPKDRFSAEMPDATLATLKIQPSEPRDSAVYFCASGPMVNQPQHFGDGTRLSIL.

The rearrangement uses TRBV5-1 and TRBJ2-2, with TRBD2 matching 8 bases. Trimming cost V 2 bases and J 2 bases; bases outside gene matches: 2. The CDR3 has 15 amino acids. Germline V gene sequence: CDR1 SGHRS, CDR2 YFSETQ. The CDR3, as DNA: TGCGCCAGCAGCTTTAGCGGGACTAACACCGGGGAGCTGTTTTTT. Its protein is CASSFSGTNTGELFF.

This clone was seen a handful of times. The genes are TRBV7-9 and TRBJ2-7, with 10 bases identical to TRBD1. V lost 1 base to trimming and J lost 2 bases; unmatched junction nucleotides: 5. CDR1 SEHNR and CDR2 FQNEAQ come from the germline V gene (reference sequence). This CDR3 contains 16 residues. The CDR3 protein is CASSLGTGGQTYEQYF. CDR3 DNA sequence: TGTGCCAGCAGCTTAGGGACAGGGGGGCAGACCTACGAGCAGTACTTC.

CDR3 DNA: TGTGCCAGCAGCCTACGGACAGGGGATGTTTCTGGCTACACCTTC. It encodes CASSLRTGDVSGYTF. The chain links TRBV6-4 to TRBJ1-2, with 9 nucleotides matching TRBD1. Germline-derived CDR1 and CDR2 are MRHNA and SNTAGT. The CDR3 length is 15 residues. V trimming: 6 bases; J trimming: 7 bases; junction bases outside the gene matches: 12.

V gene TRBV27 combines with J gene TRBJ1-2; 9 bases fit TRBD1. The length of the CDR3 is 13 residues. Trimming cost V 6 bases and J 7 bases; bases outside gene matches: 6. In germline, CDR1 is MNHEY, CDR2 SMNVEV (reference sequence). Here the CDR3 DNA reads TGTGCCAGCAGCCGGGACAGGGCTGGTGGCTACACCTTC. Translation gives CASSRDRAGGYTF.

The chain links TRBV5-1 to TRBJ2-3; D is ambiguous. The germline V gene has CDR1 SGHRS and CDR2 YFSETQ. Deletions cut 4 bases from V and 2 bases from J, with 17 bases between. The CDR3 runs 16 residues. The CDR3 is CASSVRTTRNTDTQYF. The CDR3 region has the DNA TGCGCCAGCAGCGTCCGGACCACCCGCAACACAGATACGCAGTATTTT.

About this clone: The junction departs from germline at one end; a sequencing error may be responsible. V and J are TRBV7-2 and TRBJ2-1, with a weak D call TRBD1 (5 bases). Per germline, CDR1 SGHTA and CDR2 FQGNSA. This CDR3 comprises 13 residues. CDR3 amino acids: CASSLEHGQGRVF. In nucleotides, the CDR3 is TGTGCCAGCAGCTTAGAGCATGGGCAGGGCAGGGTCTTC.

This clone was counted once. The chain's CDR3 is CASSRRRGAGELFF. The CDR3 coding sequence is TGTGCCAGCAGTAGAAGGCGGGGGGCCGGGGAGCTGTTTTTT. The chain combines TRBV6-5 with TRBJ2-2, with TRBD2 matching 8 bases. CDR1 is MNHEY and CDR2 is SVGAGI in the germline V gene. J lost 6 bases, V lost 5 bases, and 5 bases had no gene match. The CDR3 extends over 14 amino acids.

The CDR3 loop is CASTHRGEWDEQFF. As DNA, the CDR3 is TGTGCCAGCACTCACCGGGGGGAGTGGGATGAGCAGTTCTTC. The chain recombines TRBV6-6 with TRBJ2-1; the match to TRBD2 covers 7 bases. The CDR3 sequence is 14 residues long. CDR1 is MNHNY and CDR2 is SVGAGI in the germline V gene (reference sequence). The J segment lost 8 bases and the V segment lost 7 bases, leaving 11 bases of the junction unmatched.

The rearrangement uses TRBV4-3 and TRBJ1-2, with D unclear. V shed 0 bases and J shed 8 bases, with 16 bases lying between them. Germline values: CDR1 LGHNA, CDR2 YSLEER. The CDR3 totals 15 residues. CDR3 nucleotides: TGCGCCAGCAGCCAAGAGCATCGAGGTTTCGGGGGCTACACCTTC. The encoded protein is CASSQEHRGFGGYTF.

The CDR3: CATRYWGRVVETEAFF. The CDR3 DNA reads TGTGCCACCAGATATTGGGGCAGGGTGGTTGAGACTGAAGCTTTCTTT. V gene TRBV15 combines with J gene TRBJ1-1; tentatively, D is TRBD1 (5 bases). This CDR3 contains 16 residues. Germline V gene data show CDR1 as LNHNV and CDR2 as YYDKDF (reference sequence). The V gene lost 6 bases and the J gene lost 5 bases, with 22 bases spanning the gap. The variable domain in full, completed from reference TRBV15 and TRBJ1-1, reads DAMVIQNPRYQVTQFGKPVTLSCSQTLNHNVMYWYQQKSSQAPKLLFHYYDKDFNNEADTPDNFQSRRPNTSFCFLDIRSPGLGDTAMYLCATRYWGRVVETEAFFGQGTRLTVV.

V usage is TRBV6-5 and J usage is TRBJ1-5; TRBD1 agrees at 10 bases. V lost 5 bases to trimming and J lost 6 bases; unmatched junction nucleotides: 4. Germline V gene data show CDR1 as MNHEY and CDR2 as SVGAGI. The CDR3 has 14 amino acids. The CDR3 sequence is CASSNGQGGQPQHF. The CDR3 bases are TGTGCCAGCAGTAACGGACAGGGGGGTCAGCCCCAGCATTTT.

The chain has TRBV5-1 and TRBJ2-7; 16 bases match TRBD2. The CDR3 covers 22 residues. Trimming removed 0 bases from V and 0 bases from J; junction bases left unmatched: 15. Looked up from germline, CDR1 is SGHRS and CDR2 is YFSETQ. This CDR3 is CASSLVPLRGLAGGLGSYEQYF. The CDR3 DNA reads TGCGCCAGCAGCTTGGTCCCCTTGCGGGGACTAGCGGGAGGGTTAGGCTCCTACGAGCAGTACTTC.

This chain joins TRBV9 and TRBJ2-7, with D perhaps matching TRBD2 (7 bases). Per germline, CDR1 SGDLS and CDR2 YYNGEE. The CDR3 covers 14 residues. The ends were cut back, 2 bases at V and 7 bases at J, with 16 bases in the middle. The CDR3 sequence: CASSVGGGGWEQYF. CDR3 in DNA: TGTGCCAGCAGCGTTGGGGGGGGCGGCTGGGAGCAGTACTTC.